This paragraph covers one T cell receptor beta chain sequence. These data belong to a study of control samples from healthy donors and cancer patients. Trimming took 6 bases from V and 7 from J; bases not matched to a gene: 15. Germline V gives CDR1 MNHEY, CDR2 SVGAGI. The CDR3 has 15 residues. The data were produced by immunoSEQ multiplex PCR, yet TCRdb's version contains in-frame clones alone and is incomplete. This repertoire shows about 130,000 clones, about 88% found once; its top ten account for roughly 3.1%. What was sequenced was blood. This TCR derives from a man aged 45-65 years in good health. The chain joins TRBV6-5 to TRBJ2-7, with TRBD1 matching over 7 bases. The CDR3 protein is CASRETTGRTEEQYF. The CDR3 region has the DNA TGTGCCAGCAGGGAGACGACAGGGCGTACGGAGGAGCAGTACTTC.